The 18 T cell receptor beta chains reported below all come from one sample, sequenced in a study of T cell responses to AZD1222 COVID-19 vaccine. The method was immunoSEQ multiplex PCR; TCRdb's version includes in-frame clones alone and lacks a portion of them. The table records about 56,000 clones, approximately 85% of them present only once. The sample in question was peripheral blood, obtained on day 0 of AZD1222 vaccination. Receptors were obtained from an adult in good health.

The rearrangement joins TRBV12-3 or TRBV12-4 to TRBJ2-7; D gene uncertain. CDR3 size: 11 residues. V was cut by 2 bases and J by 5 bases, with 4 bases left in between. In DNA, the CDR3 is TGTGCCAGCAGTTTAAGGGACGAGCAGTACTTC. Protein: CASSLRDEQYF.

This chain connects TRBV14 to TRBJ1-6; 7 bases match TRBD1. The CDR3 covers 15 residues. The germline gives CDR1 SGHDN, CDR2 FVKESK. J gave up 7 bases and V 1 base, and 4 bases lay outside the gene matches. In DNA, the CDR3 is TGTGCCAGCAGCCAAGCACAGGGGAAAAATTCACCCCTCCACTTT. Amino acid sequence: CASSQAQGKNSPLHF.

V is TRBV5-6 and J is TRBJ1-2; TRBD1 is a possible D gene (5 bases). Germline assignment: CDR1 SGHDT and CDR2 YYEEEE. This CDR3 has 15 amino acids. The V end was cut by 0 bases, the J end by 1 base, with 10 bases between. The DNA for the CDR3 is TGTGCCAGCAGCTTGGTTCCAGGGAGTAACTATGGCTACACCTTC. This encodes CASSLVPGSNYGYTF.

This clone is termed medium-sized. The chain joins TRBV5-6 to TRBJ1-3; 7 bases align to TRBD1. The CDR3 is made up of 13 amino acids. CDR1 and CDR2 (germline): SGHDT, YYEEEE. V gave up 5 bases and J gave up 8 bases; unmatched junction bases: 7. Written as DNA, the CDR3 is TGTGCCAGCAGGGGACAGTGGGAAGACACCATATATTTT. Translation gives CASRGQWEDTIYF. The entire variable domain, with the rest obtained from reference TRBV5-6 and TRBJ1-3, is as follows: DAGVTQSPTHLIKTRGQQVTLRCSPKSGHDTVSWYQQALGQGPQFIFQYYEEEERQRGNFPDRFSGHQFPNYSSELNVNALLLGDSALYLCASRGQWEDTIYFGEGSWLTVV.

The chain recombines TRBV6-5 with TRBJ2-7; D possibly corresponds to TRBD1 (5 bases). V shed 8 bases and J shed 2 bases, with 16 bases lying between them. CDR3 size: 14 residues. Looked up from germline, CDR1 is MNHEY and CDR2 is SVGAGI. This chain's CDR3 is CASGKTVRAYEQYF. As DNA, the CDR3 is TGTGCCAGCGGAAAGACAGTGCGAGCCTACGAGCAGTACTTC.

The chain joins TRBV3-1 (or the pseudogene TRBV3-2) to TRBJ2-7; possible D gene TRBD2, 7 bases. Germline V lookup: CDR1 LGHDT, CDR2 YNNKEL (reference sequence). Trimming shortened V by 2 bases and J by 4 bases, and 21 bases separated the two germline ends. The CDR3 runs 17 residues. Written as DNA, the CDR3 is TGTGCCAGCAGCCAAAAGGGGGGGAGAATAGGGTCTTACGAGCAGTACTTC. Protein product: CASSQKGGRIGSYEQYF.

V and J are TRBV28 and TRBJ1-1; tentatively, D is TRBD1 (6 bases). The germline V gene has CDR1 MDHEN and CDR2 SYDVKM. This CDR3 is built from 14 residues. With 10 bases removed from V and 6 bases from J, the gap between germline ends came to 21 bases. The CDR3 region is CAIRGGAGDAEAFF. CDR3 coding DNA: TGTGCCATCCGGGGGGGCGCGGGGGACGCTGAAGCTTTCTTT.

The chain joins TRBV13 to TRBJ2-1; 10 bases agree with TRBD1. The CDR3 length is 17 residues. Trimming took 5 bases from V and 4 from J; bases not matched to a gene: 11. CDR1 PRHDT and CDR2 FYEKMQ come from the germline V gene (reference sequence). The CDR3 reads CASSGREGQGRYNEQFF. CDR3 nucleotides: TGTGCCAGCAGCGGGCGTGAGGGACAGGGGAGATACAATGAGCAGTTCTTC.

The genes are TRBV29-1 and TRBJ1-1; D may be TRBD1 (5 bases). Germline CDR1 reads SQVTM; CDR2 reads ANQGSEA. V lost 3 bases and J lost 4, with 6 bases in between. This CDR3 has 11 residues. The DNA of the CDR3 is TGCAGCGTTGATGGGGGCACTGAAGCTTTCTTT. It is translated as CSVDGGTEAFF.

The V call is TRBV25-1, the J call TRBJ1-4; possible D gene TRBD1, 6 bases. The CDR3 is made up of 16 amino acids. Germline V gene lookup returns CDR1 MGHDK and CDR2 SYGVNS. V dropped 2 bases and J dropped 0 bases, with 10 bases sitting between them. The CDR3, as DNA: TGTGCCAGCAGTGAAAAGGGGGGGGCAACTAATGAAAAACTGTTTTTT. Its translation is CASSEKGGATNEKLFF.

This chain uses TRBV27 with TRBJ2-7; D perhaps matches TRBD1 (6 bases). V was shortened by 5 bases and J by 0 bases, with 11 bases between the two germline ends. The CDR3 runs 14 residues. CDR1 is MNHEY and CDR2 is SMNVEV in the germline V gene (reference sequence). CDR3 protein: CASSVGQSSYEQYF. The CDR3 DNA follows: TGTGCCAGCAGTGTCGGACAGAGCTCCTACGAGCAGTACTTC.

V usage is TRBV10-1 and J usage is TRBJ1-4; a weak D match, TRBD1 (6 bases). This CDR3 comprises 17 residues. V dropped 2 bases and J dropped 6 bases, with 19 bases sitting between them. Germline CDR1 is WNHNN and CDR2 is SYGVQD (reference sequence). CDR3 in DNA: TGCGCCAGCAGTGAGCCCGAGGACAGCATCTACTATGAAAAACTGTTTTTT. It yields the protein CASSEPEDSIYYEKLFF.

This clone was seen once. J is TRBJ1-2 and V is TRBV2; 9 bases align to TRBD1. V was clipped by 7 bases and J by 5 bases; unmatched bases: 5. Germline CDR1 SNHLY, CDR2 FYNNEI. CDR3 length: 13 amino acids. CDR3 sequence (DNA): TGTGCCAGCAATAAACAGGGGGCATATGGCTACACCTTC. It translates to CASNKQGAYGYTF.

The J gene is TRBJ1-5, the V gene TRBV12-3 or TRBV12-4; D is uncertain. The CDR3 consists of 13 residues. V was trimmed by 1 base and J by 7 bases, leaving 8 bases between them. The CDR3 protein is CASSLVDAQPQHF. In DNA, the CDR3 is TGTGCCAGCAGTTTAGTGGATGCCCAGCCCCAGCATTTT.

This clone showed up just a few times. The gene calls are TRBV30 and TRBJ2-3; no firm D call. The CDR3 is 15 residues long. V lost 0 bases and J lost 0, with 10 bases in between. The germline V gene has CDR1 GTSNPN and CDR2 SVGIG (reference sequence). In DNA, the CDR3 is TGTGCCTGGAGTGTAGACTCCGTAAGCACAGATACGCAGTATTTT. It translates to CAWSVDSVSTDTQYF.

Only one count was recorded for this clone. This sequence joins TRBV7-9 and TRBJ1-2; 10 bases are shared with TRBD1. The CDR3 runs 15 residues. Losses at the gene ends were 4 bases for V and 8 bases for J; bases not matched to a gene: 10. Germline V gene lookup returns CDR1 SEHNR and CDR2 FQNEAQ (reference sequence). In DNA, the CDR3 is TGTGCCAGCAGCTCACCGGACAGGGGGTTATTAGGCTACACCTTC. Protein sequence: CASSSPDRGLLGYTF.

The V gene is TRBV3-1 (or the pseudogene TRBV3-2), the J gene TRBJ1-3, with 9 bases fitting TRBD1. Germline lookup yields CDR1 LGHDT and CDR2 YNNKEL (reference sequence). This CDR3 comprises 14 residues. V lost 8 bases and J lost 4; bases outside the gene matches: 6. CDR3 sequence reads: CASSGTGFGNTIYF. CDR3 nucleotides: TGTGCCAGCTCGGGGACAGGGTTCGGAAACACCATATATTTT.

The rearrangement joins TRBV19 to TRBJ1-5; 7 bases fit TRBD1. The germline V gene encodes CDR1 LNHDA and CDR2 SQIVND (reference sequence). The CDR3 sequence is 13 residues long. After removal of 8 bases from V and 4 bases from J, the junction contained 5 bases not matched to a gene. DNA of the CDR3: TGTGCCAGTTCCGGGACAGAGAATCAGCCCCAGCATTTT. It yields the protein CASSGTENQPQHF.